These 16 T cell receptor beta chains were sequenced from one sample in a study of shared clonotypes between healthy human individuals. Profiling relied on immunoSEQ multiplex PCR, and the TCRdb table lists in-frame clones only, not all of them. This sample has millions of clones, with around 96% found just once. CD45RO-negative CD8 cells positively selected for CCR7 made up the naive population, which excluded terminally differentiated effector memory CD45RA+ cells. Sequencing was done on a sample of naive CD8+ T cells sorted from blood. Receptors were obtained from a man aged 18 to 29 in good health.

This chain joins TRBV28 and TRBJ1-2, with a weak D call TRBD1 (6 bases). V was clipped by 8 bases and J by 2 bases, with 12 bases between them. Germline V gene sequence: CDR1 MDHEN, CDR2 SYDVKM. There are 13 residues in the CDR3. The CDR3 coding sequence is TGTGCCAGCTTTGGGGGGCAGAACTATGGCTACACCTTC. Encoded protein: CASFGGQNYGYTF.

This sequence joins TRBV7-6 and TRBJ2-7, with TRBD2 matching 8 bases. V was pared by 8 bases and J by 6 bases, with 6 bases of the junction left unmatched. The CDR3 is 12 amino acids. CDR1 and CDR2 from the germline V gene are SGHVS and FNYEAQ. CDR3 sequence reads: CASGLAGREQYF. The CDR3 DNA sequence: TGTGCCAGCGGGTTAGCGGGACGCGAGCAGTACTTC. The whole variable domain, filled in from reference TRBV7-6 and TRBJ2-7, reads GAGVSQSPRYKVTKRGQDVALRCDPISGHVSLYWYRQALGQGPEFLTYFNYEAQQDKSGLPNDRFSAERPEGSISTLTIQRTEQRDSAMYRCASGLAGREQYFGPGTRLTVT.

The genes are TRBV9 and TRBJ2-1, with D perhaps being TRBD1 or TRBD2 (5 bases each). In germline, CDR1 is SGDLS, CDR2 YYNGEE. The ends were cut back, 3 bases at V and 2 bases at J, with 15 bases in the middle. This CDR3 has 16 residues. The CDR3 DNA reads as TGTGCCAGCAGCGACACCGGGACCCTCCCCTACAATGAGCAGTTCTTC. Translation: CASSDTGTLPYNEQFF.

CDR3 nucleotide sequence: TGTGCCAGCAGTGACAGGGTTTACGAGACCCAGTACTTC. Its protein is CASSDRVYETQYF. The rearrangement uses TRBV7-8 and TRBJ2-5, with 7 bases identical to TRBD1. This CDR3 region has 13 residues. Germline CDR1 reads SGHVS; CDR2 reads FQNEAQ. Trimming at V came to 6 bases and at J to 5 bases, leaving 6 bases not matched to a gene.

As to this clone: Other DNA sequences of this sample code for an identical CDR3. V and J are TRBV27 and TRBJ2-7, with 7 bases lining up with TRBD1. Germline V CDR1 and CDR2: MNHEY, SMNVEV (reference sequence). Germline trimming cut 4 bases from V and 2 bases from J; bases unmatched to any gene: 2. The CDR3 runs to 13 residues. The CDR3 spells CASSWTGPYEQYF. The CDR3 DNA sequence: TGTGCCAGCAGTTGGACAGGCCCCTACGAGCAGTACTTC.

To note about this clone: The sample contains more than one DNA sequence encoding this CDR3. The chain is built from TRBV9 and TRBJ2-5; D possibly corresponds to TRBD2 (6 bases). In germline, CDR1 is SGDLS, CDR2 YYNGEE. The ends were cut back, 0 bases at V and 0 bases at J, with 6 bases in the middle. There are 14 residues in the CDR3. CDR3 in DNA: TGTGCCAGCAGCGTAGGGGGGGACCAAGAGACCCAGTACTTC. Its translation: CASSVGGDQETQYF.

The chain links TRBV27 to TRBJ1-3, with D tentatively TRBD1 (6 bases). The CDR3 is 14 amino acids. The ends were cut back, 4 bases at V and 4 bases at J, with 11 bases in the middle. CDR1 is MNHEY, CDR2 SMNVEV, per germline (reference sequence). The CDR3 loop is CASSSRGYGNTIYF. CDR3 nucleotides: TGTGCCAGCAGTTCCAGGGGTTACGGAAACACCATATATTTT.

The chain's CDR3 is CASSEPLTGAGELFF. In DNA form, the CDR3 reads TGTGCCAGCAGTGAACCACTTACAGGGGCCGGGGAGCTGTTTTTT. V is TRBV6-1 and J is TRBJ2-2, with 7 positions matching TRBD1. The trim removed 2 bases at V and 6 bases at J, leaving 6 bases unmatched. Looked up from germline, CDR1 is MNHNS and CDR2 is SASEGT. This CDR3 region has 15 residues.

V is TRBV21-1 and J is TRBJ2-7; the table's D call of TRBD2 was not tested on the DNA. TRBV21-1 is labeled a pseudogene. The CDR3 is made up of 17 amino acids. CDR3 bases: TGTGCCAGCAGCAAAGCGCTTTGGGCTGGGAGCGTCCACGAGCAGTACTTC. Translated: CASSKALWAGSVHEQYF.

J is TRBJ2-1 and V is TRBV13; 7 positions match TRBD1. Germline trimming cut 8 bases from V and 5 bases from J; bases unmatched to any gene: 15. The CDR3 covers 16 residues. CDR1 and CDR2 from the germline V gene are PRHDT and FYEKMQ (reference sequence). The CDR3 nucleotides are TGTGCCAGCGGCGTGGGGCCAGGACAGGTTGACAATGAGCAGTTCTTC. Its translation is CASGVGPGQVDNEQFF.

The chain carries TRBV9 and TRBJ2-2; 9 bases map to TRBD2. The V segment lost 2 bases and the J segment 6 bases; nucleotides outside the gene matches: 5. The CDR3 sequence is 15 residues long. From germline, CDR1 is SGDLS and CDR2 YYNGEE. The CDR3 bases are TGTGCCAGCAGCGTTCAGCGGGGGGAGCCCGGGGAGCTGTTTTTT. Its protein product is CASSVQRGEPGELFF.

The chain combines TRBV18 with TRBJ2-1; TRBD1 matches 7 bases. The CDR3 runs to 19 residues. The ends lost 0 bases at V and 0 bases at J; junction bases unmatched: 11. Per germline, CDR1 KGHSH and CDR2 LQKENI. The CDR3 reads CASSPPPGTEMSSYNEQFF. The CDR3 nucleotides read TGTGCCAGCTCACCACCACCCGGGACAGAGATGAGCTCCTACAATGAGCAGTTCTTC.

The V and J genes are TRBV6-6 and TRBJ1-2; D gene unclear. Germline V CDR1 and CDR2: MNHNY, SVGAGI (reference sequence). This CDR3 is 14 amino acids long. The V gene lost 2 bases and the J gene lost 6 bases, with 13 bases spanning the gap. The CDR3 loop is CASSYPPRANGYTF. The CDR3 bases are TGTGCCAGCAGTTACCCACCGAGGGCGAATGGCTACACCTTC.

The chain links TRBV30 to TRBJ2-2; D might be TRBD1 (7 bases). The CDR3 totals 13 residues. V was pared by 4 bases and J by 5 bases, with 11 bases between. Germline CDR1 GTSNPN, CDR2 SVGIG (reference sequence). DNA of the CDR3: TGTGCCTGGACCAGGGGGAGGACCGGGGAGCTGTTTTTT. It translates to CAWTRGRTGELFF.

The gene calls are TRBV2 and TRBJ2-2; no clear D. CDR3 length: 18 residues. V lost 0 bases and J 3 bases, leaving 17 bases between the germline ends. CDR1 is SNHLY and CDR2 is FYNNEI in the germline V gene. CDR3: CASSEAGYLEKDTGELFF. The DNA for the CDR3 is TGTGCCAGCAGTGAAGCGGGATATTTAGAGAAGGACACCGGGGAGCTGTTTTTT.

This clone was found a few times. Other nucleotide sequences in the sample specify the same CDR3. The CDR3 loop reads CSATDREEQYF. Written as DNA, the CDR3 is TGCAGTGCGACGGACAGGGAAGAGCAGTACTTC. This rearrangement joins TRBV20-1 to TRBJ2-7, with TRBD1 matching 8 bases. This CDR3 has 11 residues. The junction had 5 bases not matched to a gene; V was cut back by 6 bases and J by 7 bases. Germline V CDR1 and CDR2: DFQATT, SNEGSKA (reference sequence).